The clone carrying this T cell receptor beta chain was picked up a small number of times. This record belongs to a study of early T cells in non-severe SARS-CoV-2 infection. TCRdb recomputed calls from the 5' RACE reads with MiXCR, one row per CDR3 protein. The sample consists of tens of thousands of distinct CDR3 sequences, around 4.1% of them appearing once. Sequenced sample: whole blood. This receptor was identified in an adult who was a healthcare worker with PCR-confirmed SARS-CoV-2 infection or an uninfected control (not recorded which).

The CDR3 loop reads CASSPRQGGYEQYF. The DNA for the CDR3 is TGCGCCAGCAGCCCCAGACAGGGGGGGTACGAGCAGTACTTC. This chain uses TRBV5-1 with TRBJ2-7; 9 bases align to TRBD1. The V and J ends lost 4 bases and 4 bases, in that order; junction bases with no gene match: 6. Per germline, CDR1 SGHRS and CDR2 YFSETQ. This CDR3 has 14 residues.